Presented here are 22 T cell receptor beta chains from one specimen sequenced in a study of T cells after yellow fever vaccination. TCRdb itself ran the 5' RACE reads through MiXCR, one entry per CDR3 protein. This table holds around 310,000 distinct CDR3 sequences, more than 8.5% found once. This sample comprised PBMCs, obtained on the day of the first yellow fever vaccination. The receptors were gathered from a man aged 18 to 35 who received the YFV17D yellow fever vaccine.

This clonotype has a handful of counts. The J gene is TRBJ1-5, the V gene TRBV7-2; D is possibly TRBD1 (6 bases). This CDR3 spans 15 amino acids. Looked up from germline, CDR1 is SGHTA and CDR2 is FQGNSA. Trimming removed 1 base at V and 2 bases at J, with 9 bases between. CDR3 in DNA: TGTGCCAGCAGCTTAGGTCGACAGGGCAATCAGCCCCAGCATTTT. It yields the protein CASSLGRQGNQPQHF.

This clonotype was seen a handful of times. CDR3 sequence: CASSQDGQGSYTQYF. CDR3 coding DNA: TGCGCCAGCAGCCAAGATGGCCAGGGTTCGTATACGCAGTATTTT. The chain couples TRBV4-3 to TRBJ2-3, with D perhaps TRBD1 (5 bases). This CDR3 spans 15 amino acids. Trimming left V 0 bases short and J 7 bases short, with 14 bases between. CDR1 is LGHNA, CDR2 YSLEER, per germline.

This chain connects TRBV6-2 or TRBV6-3 to TRBJ2-5; a weak D match, TRBD2 (6 bases). The germline V gene has CDR1 MNHEY and CDR2 SVGEGT. The CDR3 is 13 residues long. The V end lost 7 bases, the J end lost 4 bases, and 13 bases lay between the germline ends. The CDR3 nucleotides are TGTGCCAGCACCTTCGCCGGGGGAGAGACCCAGTACTTC. Protein: CASTFAGGETQYF.

This clonotype was detected a few times. The chain employs TRBV30 and TRBJ1-2; 7 bases are a match to TRBD1. Germline trimming cut 5 bases from V and 14 bases from J; bases unmatched to any gene: 14. Germline V gene lookup returns CDR1 GTSNPN and CDR2 SVGIG (reference sequence). The CDR3 spans 12 residues. CDR3 sequence: CAWAAQGVYSTF. CDR3 sequence (DNA): TGTGCCTGGGCTGCCCAGGGGGTTTATTCTACCTTC.

The chain combines TRBV7-9 with TRBJ2-2, with a weak D call TRBD1 (5 bases). This CDR3 is 16 amino acids long. The germline V and J ends were trimmed by 2 bases and 2 bases, with 12 bases remaining between them. The V gene's germline CDR1 is SEHNR and CDR2 FQNEAQ (reference sequence). In DNA form, the CDR3 reads TGTGCCAGCAGCTTAAGGGCAGGGATTAACACCGGGGAGCTGTTTTTT. Translated: CASSLRAGINTGELFF.

This clonotype was counted between two and nine times. CDR3 DNA: TGTGCCAGCAGCGCCGGACCCGGCTCCTACAATGAGCAGTTCTTC. Protein sequence: CASSAGPGSYNEQFF. The V gene is TRBV7-2, the J gene TRBJ2-1; D gene ambiguous. The CDR3 spans 15 residues. The ends were cut back, 5 bases at V and 0 bases at J, with 11 bases in the middle. Germline V CDR1 and CDR2: SGHTA, FQGNSA.

This clonotype has only a few counts. The chain joins TRBV2 to TRBJ1-4, with 8 bases that match TRBD1. The CDR3 extends over 15 amino acids. Germline CDR1 reads SNHLY; CDR2 reads FYNNEI. J lost 8 bases, V lost 6 bases, and 11 bases had no gene match. The CDR3 nucleotides are TGTGCCAGCAGGGCCCAGGGGGCGCCTCGAGAAAAACTGTTTTTT. This translates into CASRAQGAPREKLFF.

Many counts were recorded for this clonotype. The chain has TRBV12-3 or TRBV12-4 and TRBJ2-7, with 11 bases matching TRBD2. Unmatched junction bases numbered 8, after V lost 0 bases and J lost 4 bases. The CDR3 spans 17 residues. In DNA form, the CDR3 reads TGTGCCAGCAGTTTAGCTTTGACTAGCGGGGCCGGGTACGAGCAGTACTTC. Its translation is CASSLALTSGAGYEQYF.

This clonotype showed up many times. The chain employs TRBV3-1 and TRBJ2-7, with 9 bases fitting TRBD1. Trimming removed 4 bases from V and 8 bases from J; junction bases left unmatched: 12. The length of the CDR3 is 15 residues. Per the germline V gene, CDR1 is LGHDT and CDR2 is YNNKEL (reference sequence). The CDR3 DNA follows: TGTGCCAGCAGCCTGGGAACGGGACAGGGAATACAGCAGTACTTC. Translating it yields CASSLGTGQGIQQYF.

This clonotype was seen only a few times. This rearrangement joins TRBV12-3 or TRBV12-4 to TRBJ1-2; a possible D gene is TRBD1 (6 bases). This CDR3 region has 15 residues. V lost 5 bases, J lost 4 bases, and 17 bases lay in between. CDR3 sequence (DNA): TGTGCCAGCAGTCTAACCCTCACAGGGTTCTATGGCTACACCTTC. This translates into CASSLTLTGFYGYTF.

This clonotype has just a few counts. The chain links TRBV5-1 to TRBJ2-7, with 12 bases lining up with TRBD1. V was clipped by 6 bases and J by 3 bases; unmatched bases: 4. Germline CDR1 reads SGHRS; CDR2 reads YFSETQ. The CDR3 totals 14 residues. CDR3 sequence reads: CASTGTGGNYEQYF. The CDR3 bases are TGCGCCAGCACCGGGACAGGGGGCAACTACGAGCAGTACTTC.

At least ten counts were recorded for this clonotype. V is TRBV30 and J is TRBJ1-1, with D perhaps matching TRBD1 (5 bases). The germline CDR1 and CDR2 sequences are GTSNPN and SVGIG (reference sequence). The CDR3 totals 13 residues. Trimming took off 0 bases at V and 11 bases at J, with 16 bases between the two ends. The CDR3 sequence is CAWSVQGSPRAFF. In DNA, the CDR3 is TGTGCCTGGAGTGTCCAGGGTTCCCCCCGGGCTTTCTTT.

This sequence joins TRBV9 and TRBJ1-5, with unresolved D. V lost 0 bases to trimming and J lost 4 bases, with 11 bases between them. The germline V gene has CDR1 SGDLS and CDR2 YYNGEE. The CDR3 length is 15 residues. The CDR3 nucleotides read TGTGCCAGCAGCGTAGATGGCGGTCGTAATCAGCCCCAGCATTTT. Translated, it gives CASSVDGGRNQPQHF. The entire variable domain, with the rest obtained from reference TRBV9 and TRBJ1-5, is as follows: DSGVTQTPKHLITATGQRVTLRCSPRSGDLSVYWYQQSLDQGLQFLIQYYNGEERAKGNILERFSAQQFPDLHSELNLSSLELGDSALYFCASSVDGGRNQPQHFGDGTRLSIL.

The chain joins TRBV4-2 to TRBJ2-5, with D uncertain. The ends were cut back, 4 bases at V and 1 base at J, with 16 bases in the middle. Germline V gene lookup returns CDR1 LGHNA and CDR2 YNFKEQ. CDR3 length: 16 amino acids. The DNA of the CDR3 is TGTGCCAGCAGCCGCCAGCGACCACTTGCCCAAGAGACCCAGTACTTC. This translates into CASSRQRPLAQETQYF.

The chain combines TRBV30 with TRBJ2-7; D gene uncertain. V was shortened by 4 bases and J by 0 bases, with 4 bases between the two germline ends. This CDR3 region has 11 residues. The V gene's germline CDR1 is GTSNPN and CDR2 SVGIG (reference sequence). The CDR3 DNA follows: TGTGCCTGGAATACCTCCTACGAGCAGTACTTC. The encoded protein is CAWNTSYEQYF.

In DNA form, the CDR3 reads TGTGCCAGCAGTTTCAGGGGGCTGGCCGGGGAGCTGTTTTTT. Translating gives CASSFRGLAGELFF. The chain joins TRBV12-3 or TRBV12-4 to TRBJ2-2, with 8 bases matching TRBD1. V dropped 3 bases and J dropped 6; count of bases not matched to a gene: 3. The CDR3 length is 14 residues.

This clonotype has more than one count but fewer than ten. This chain uses TRBV5-6 with TRBJ2-7; the D call may be TRBD1 or TRBD2 (5 bases each). CDR3 length equals 12 residues. Looked up from germline, CDR1 is SGHDT and CDR2 is YYEEEE. Between the trimmed V and J ends, which lost 4 bases and 2 bases, there was a span of 7 bases. CDR3 amino acids: CASSVGPYEQYV. CDR3 coding DNA: TGTGCCAGCAGCGTGGGACCCTACGAGCAGTACGTC.

This clonotype occurred a few times. The chain couples TRBV5-6 to TRBJ2-5; 15 bases align to TRBD2. Germline V CDR1 and CDR2: SGHDT, YYEEEE. This CDR3 has 17 residues. The V and J ends lost 0 bases and 5 bases, in that order; junction bases with no gene match: 5. The CDR3 here is CASSLGWTSGGGETQYF. CDR3 sequence (DNA): TGTGCCAGCAGCTTGGGATGGACTAGCGGGGGGGGTGAGACCCAGTACTTC.

J is TRBJ2-3 and V is TRBV10-3; 7 bases are a match to TRBD1. J lost 0 bases, V lost 6 bases, and 12 bases had no gene match. The CDR3 spans 17 residues. Per germline, CDR1 ENHRY and CDR2 SYGVKD. DNA of the CDR3: TGTGCCATCAGGGGGTCAGGGGGTACGGGGAGCACAGATACGCAGTATTTT. It specifies CAIRGSGGTGSTDTQYF.

This clonotype was found a few times. The J gene is TRBJ2-1, the V gene TRBV6-5; TRBD1 matches 7 bases. This CDR3 has 15 amino acids. CDR1 and CDR2 from the germline V gene are MNHEY and SVGAGI. Trimming removed 4 bases from V and 6 bases from J; junction bases left unmatched: 9. CDR3 bases: TGTGCCAGCAGTTTCGACAGGGCCGGAGGCAATGAGCAGTTCTTC. Its translation: CASSFDRAGGNEQFF.

This clonotype was recorded many times. CDR3 in amino acids: CASSPIGTGVRDEQFF. CDR3 DNA: TGTGCCAGCAGCCCCATCGGAACGGGGGTCAGGGATGAGCAGTTCTTC. The V and J genes are TRBV11-2 and TRBJ2-1; TRBD2 might be the D (6 bases). This CDR3 is built from 16 residues. The germline V gene has CDR1 SGHAT and CDR2 FQNNGV. The germline V and J ends were trimmed by 5 bases and 8 bases, with 22 bases remaining between them.

This clonotype was seen more than once but under ten times. The chain's CDR3 is CASSQTTGEATGELFF. CDR3 nucleotide sequence: TGCGCCAGCAGCCAAACGACAGGGGAGGCCACCGGGGAGCTGTTTTTT. This chain joins TRBV4-1 and TRBJ2-2; TRBD1 agrees at 8 bases. V was clipped by 2 bases and J by 4 bases; unmatched bases: 6. This CDR3 is 16 amino acids long. Per the germline V gene, CDR1 is MGHRA and CDR2 is YSYEKL.